This TCR beta chain was captured by sequencing in a study of control samples from healthy donors and cancer patients. Germline CDR1 reads SGHTA; CDR2 reads FQGNSA. Trimming took off 5 bases at V and 7 bases at J, with 24 bases between the two ends. The CDR3 totals 17 residues. Libraries were prepared by immunoSEQ multiplex PCR; TCRdb keeps only in-frame clonotypes and omits some of them. This sample carries fewer than 120,000 clones, around 87% of them seen once, and the ten largest clones take roughly 3.7%. This chain links TRBV7-2 with TRBJ1-5, with D tentatively TRBD1 (5 bases). Sequenced material: PBMCs. The receptor comes from a woman aged 55-69 years with lung cancer. The CDR3 loop reads CASSPRGTPGWGQPQHF. Here the CDR3 DNA reads TGTGCCAGCAGCCCGCGAGGGACCCCTGGATGGGGGCAGCCCCAGCATTTT.